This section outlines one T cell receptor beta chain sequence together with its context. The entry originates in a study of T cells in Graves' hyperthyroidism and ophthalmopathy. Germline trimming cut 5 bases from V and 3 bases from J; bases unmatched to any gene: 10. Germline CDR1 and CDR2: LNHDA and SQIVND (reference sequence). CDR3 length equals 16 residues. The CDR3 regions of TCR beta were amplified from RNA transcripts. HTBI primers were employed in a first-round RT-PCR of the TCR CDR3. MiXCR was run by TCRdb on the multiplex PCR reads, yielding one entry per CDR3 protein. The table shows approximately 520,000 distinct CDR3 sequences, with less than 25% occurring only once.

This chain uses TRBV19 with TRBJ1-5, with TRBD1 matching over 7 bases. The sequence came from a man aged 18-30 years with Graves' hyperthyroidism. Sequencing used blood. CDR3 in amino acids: CASSVPRDRYNQPQHF. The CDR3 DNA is TGTGCCAGTAGTGTACCCCGGGACAGATACAATCAGCCCCAGCATTTT.